This T cell receptor beta chain derives from a study of tumor and adjacent non-tumor tissue in lung cancer. TCRbeta libraries were built with three rounds of nested PCR, modified from ARM-PCR. Via MiXCR, TCRdb re-called the multiplex PCR reads, giving one row per CDR3 protein. Here the sample spans over 100,000 distinct CDR3 sequences, 60% to 70% being singletons. No cell sorting was done before RNA was extracted from the tissue. This non-tumor lung sample came from over 3 cm beyond the tumor edge. Regarding this clonotype: This may be a read error: a much more frequent sequence differs by one nucleotide.

The CDR3 runs to 16 residues. With 6 bases clipped from V and 1 base from J, the junction kept 7 bases outside the gene matches. Germline-derived CDR1 and CDR2 are SEHNR and FQNEAQ (reference sequence). The TCR sequence derives from a man in his 60s with non-small cell lung cancer. Sequencing used distant non-tumor lung tissue. The chain couples TRBV7-9 to TRBJ1-4; 8 bases align to TRBD1. The CDR3 DNA reads as TGTGCCAGCAGGCCGGGACAGGCAGAAACTAATGAAAAACTGTTTTTT. It specifies CASRPGQAETNEKLFF.